This is a list of T cell receptor beta chains from one sample in a study of identical twins. TCRdb re-called the 5' RACE reads with MiXCR, one entry per CDR3 protein. In the table there are around 960,000 distinct CDR3 sequences, 9% to 15% of which are singletons. The same data also contributed to another study, on yellow fever vaccine responses in identical twins.

Material: PBMCs. The origin of the receptors is a woman in her late teens or twenties in good health. CDR3s include the opening cysteine and the closing phenylalanine or tryptophan.

>TRBV6-5
CASSYWGGTSNTEAFF
>TRBV9
CASSPNSFNEQFF
>TRBV10-3
CAIRSSGTSPEQFF
>TRBV10-3
CAISRTLFGAYNEQFF
>TRBV4-1
CASSQGSSTTGELFF
>TRBV4-2
CASSPDRVEAEAFF
>TRBV13
CASSLDGTRGSGELFF
>TRBV7-8
CASSLGLSRRTSTDTQYF
>TRBV25-1
CASSEFGGRGKLFF
>TRBV12-3/TRBV12-4
CASRLIPVGGRNEQFF
>TRBV5-1
CASASTDTQYF
>TRBV5-1
CASSPGTEKAGELFF
>TRBV20-1
CSARETGRTEAFF
>TRBV25-1
CASAVSSTDTQYF
>TRBV6-5
CASSYHRLASYNEQFF
>TRBV5-1
CASSRPGTGTYDTQYF
>TRBV12-3/TRBV12-4
CASSSPSEAFF
>TRBV10-3
CAISEKWDGEAFF
>TRBV28
CASRPSGATVHF
>TRBV6-5
CASSYHGTGGNEQFF
>TRBV4-1
CASSRGEGLVGGYTF
>TRBV4-1
CASRMAGDTQYF
>TRBV2
CASLRDRGNTGELFF
>TRBV11-2
CASNPGVYTGELFF
>TRBV25-1
CASKSVDRIANTGELFF
>TRBV5-1
CASRGQEGYTGELFF
>TRBV25-1
CASSEFGGQGAYNEQFF
>TRBV11-2
CASSDGQGGPDEQFF